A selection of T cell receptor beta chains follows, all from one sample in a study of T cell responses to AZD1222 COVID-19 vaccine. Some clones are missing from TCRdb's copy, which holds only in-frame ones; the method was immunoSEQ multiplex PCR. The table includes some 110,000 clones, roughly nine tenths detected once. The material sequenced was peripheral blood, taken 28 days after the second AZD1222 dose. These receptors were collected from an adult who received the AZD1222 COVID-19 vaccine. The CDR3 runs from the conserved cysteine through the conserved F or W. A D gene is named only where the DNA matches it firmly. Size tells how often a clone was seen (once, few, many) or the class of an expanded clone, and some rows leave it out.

CASSGGRVHNEQYF,TGCGCCAGCAGTGGTGGCCGGGTTCATAACGAGCAGTACTTC,TRBJ2-7,.,TRBV5-1,.
CASSYSGGGDTQYF,TGTGCCAGCAGTTACTCGGGAGGAGGAGATACGCAGTATTTT,TRBJ2-3,.,TRBV6-5,.
CASSLDHGRGTEKLFF,TGTGCCAGCAGCTTAGATCACGGCAGGGGTACTGAAAAACTGTTTTTT,TRBJ1-4,.,TRBV11-2,.
CASIPHGRRNTEAFF,TGTGCCAGTATCCCCCACGGTCGCCGGAACACTGAAGCTTTCTTT,TRBJ1-1,.,TRBV19,.
CSVEDLSGNTGELFF,TGCAGCGTTGAAGATCTTAGCGGAAACACCGGGGAGCTGTTTTTT,TRBJ2-2,.,TRBV29-1,once
CASSIDGTGRNTIYF,TGTGCCAGTAGTATAGACGGGACCGGGCGAAACACCATATATTTT,TRBJ1-3,.,TRBV19,.
CASRGTGEQETQYF,TGTGCCAGCAGGGGGACAGGGGAGCAAGAGACCCAGTACTTC,TRBJ2-5,TRBD1,TRBV5-4,.
CASSSDGRGSGYEQYF,TGTGCCAGCAGCTCCGACGGAAGGGGGTCCGGGTACGAGCAGTACTTC,TRBJ2-7,.,TRBV7-9,once
CASSLGWDFQETQYF,TGTGCCAGCAGCTTAGGGTGGGACTTTCAAGAGACCCAGTACTTC,TRBJ2-5,.,TRBV7-2,.
CASSASRQPVLRETQYF,TGTGCCAGCAGTGCCAGCAGACAGCCGGTCCTACGGGAGACCCAGTACTTC,TRBJ2-5,.,TRBV6-1,.
CASSRDRNSPLHF,TGTGCCAGCAGTCGGGACAGAAATTCACCCCTCCACTTT,TRBJ1-6,TRBD1,TRBV6-5,once
CASSFGPGGEQYF,TGTGCCAGCAGCTTCGGACCAGGGGGTGAGCAGTACTTC,TRBJ2-7,TRBD1,TRBV7-2,.
CASSLTSGSTGEQYF,TGTGCCAGCAGCTTAACTAGCGGTTCTACGGGAGAGCAGTACTTC,TRBJ2-7,.,TRBV7-3,.
CANSLRLSYNEQFF,TGTGCCAACTCTCTCCGTCTCTCCTACAATGAGCAGTTCTTC,TRBJ2-1,.,TRBV19,.
CASSLEGVNEKLFF,TGCGCCAGCAGCTTGGAAGGGGTTAATGAAAAACTGTTTTTT,TRBJ1-4,.,TRBV5-1,once
CASSRLASPNTGELFF,TGTGCCAGCTCACGCCTGGCTAGCCCAAACACCGGGGAGCTGTTTTTT,TRBJ2-2,.,TRBV18,.
CAWSVGGHTEAFF,TGTGCCTGGAGTGTAGGCGGGCACACTGAAGCTTTCTTT,TRBJ1-1,.,TRBV30,.
CATSGTGSGELFF,TGTGCCACCTCCGGGACAGGGTCCGGGGAGCTGTTTTTT,TRBJ2-2,TRBD1,TRBV19,once
CASSIGTEDLYGYTF,TGTGCCAGTAGTATCGGGACAGAAGATCTTTATGGCTACACCTTC,TRBJ1-2,TRBD1,TRBV19,few
CARSLSPDENSPLHF,TGTGCCCGCAGCTTATCCCCCGATGAGAACTCACCCCTCCACTTT,TRBJ1-6,.,TRBV11-2,.
CASSLGQALDTQYF,TGTGCCAGCAGCTTGGGGCAGGCCCTAGATACGCAGTATTTT,TRBJ2-3,.,TRBV5-6,.
CASGDPFYEQYF,TGTGCCAGCGGGGACCCATTCTACGAGCAGTACTTC,TRBJ2-7,.,TRBV28,.
CASSERNEKLFF,TGTGCCAGCAGTGAACGTAATGAAAAACTGTTTTTT,TRBJ1-4,.,TRBV25-1,.
CASSVVGTSGGAGEQFF,TGTGCCAGCAGCGTAGTTGGGACTAGCGGGGGGGCTGGTGAGCAGTTCTTC,TRBJ2-1,TRBD2,TRBV9,once